This T cell receptor (beta chain) was captured by sequencing in a study of blood T cells in healthy people across ages. Isolation per sample recovered at least 6.5 million PBMCs. This clonotype turned up a few times. The use of a sample-barcoded 5' primer and a J-beta primer mix characterized a second PCR of about 7 to 12 cycles. TCRdb re-called the 5' RACE reads with MiXCR, one entry per CDR3 protein. Of roughly 700,000 distinct CDR3 sequences listed, around 49% are singletons. Sequencing was done on a sample of blood. The TCR was taken from an older woman in good health.

CDR3 in amino acids: CASSLLIQGNPDYTF. The CDR3 region has the DNA TGTGCCAGCAGCTTATTGATACAGGGGAATCCCGACTACACCTTC. The rearrangement uses TRBV7-2 and TRBJ1-2; 7 nucleotides line up with TRBD1. The CDR3 sequence is 15 residues long. Germline CDR1 is SGHTA and CDR2 is FQGNSA. V dropped 2 bases and J dropped 10; count of bases not matched to a gene: 13.